This passage covers 15 T cell receptor beta chains from one sample sequenced in a study of PD-1 blockade in classical Hodgkin lymphoma. All patients relapsed after autologous stem cell transplantation, and brentuximab vedotin exposure varied. TCRdb keeps only in-frame clones here, not all; method: immunoSEQ multiplex PCR. The sample includes 10,000 to 15,000 clones, roughly 80% of them seen just once. The input for sequencing was peripheral blood mononuclear cells (PBMCs), taken at baseline. These TCRs come from a human donor with classical Hodgkin lymphoma.

The chain combines TRBV7-8 with TRBJ2-1, with 10 nucleotides matching TRBD2. There are 16 residues in the CDR3. CDR1 is SGHVS and CDR2 is FQNEAQ in the germline V gene. V dropped 4 bases and J dropped 4; count of bases not matched to a gene: 7. This chain's CDR3 is CASSSEGLAAYNEQFF. The CDR3 region has the DNA TGTGCCAGCAGCTCAGAAGGACTAGCGGCTTACAATGAGCAGTTCTTC.

The chain recombines TRBV2 with TRBJ2-7; D might be TRBD2 (6 bases). CDR3 size: 14 residues. Germline V gene lookup returns CDR1 SNHLY and CDR2 FYNNEI. V was shortened by 9 bases and J by 0 bases, with 15 bases between the two germline ends. The CDR3 sequence: CASRESGSSYEQYF. In nucleotides, the CDR3 is TGTGCCAGTCGGGAGTCGGGGAGCTCCTACGAGCAGTACTTC. Supplemented by reference TRBV2 and TRBJ2-7, the full variable domain reads EPEVTQTPSHQVTQMGQEVILRCVPISNHLYFYWYRQILGQKVEFLVSFYNNEISEKSEIFDDQFSVERPDGSNFTLKIRSTKLEDSAMYFCASRESGSSYEQYFGPGTRLTVT.

The sample holds a few counts of this clone. The genes are TRBV5-1 and TRBJ2-2; no firm D call. CDR3 length: 14 residues. CDR1 and CDR2 (germline): SGHRS, YFSETQ. Trimming cost V 6 bases and J 0 bases, with 9 bases left between them. The CDR3 is CASTYDPNTGELFF. The CDR3 DNA reads as TGCGCCAGCACTTACGACCCGAACACCGGGGAGCTGTTTTTT.

This sequence joins TRBV7-6 and TRBJ2-7; D possibly corresponds to TRBD1 (6 bases). Trimming removed 0 bases at V and 6 bases at J, with 15 bases between. This CDR3 spans 15 amino acids. Germline CDR1 reads SGHVS; CDR2 reads FNYEAQ. In nucleotides, the CDR3 is TGTGCCAGCAGCTTAGCGCCGCAGGGGAAGAGCGAGCAGTACTTC. It is translated as CASSLAPQGKSEQYF.

The genes are TRBV6-5 and TRBJ2-5; no firm D call. The CDR3 spans 13 residues. Deletions cut 2 bases from V and 5 bases from J, with 9 bases between. Germline CDR1 reads MNHEY; CDR2 reads SVGAGI. CDR3 region: CASSYRLRETQYF. DNA of the CDR3: TGTGCCAGCAGTTACCGCCTCCGGGAGACCCAGTACTTC.

J is TRBJ2-4 and V is TRBV5-1; TRBD2 might be the D (5 bases). There are 14 residues in the CDR3. CDR1 is SGHRS and CDR2 is YFSETQ in the germline V gene. The ends were cut back, 0 bases at V and 8 bases at J, with 12 bases in the middle. CDR3: CASSLGPYGDIQYF. CDR3 in DNA: TGCGCCAGCAGCTTGGGGCCATACGGGGACATTCAGTACTTC.

CDR3 region: CASSLPVTEQYF. The CDR3 DNA reads TGTGCCAGCAGCTTGCCAGTTACCGAGCAGTACTTC. The gene calls are TRBV5-6 and TRBJ2-7; D not resolved. There are 12 residues in the CDR3. CDR1 is SGHDT and CDR2 is YYEEEE in the germline V gene. Trimming removed 1 base at V and 6 bases at J, with 8 bases between.

This clone was observed a handful of times. The V and J genes are TRBV10-3 and TRBJ1-1, with TRBD1 as a possible D gene (5 bases). This CDR3 comprises 15 residues. Germline V gene lookup returns CDR1 ENHRY and CDR2 SYGVKD. Trimming took 11 bases from V and 4 from J, leaving 23 bases between them. The CDR3 nucleotides are TGTGCCGCCCGGGGATCCGGGGGGTATGCCACTGAAGCTTTCTTT. This translates into CAARGSGGYATEAFF.

The chain recombines TRBV28 with TRBJ2-7; D may be TRBD2 (6 bases). Per the germline V gene, CDR1 is MDHEN and CDR2 is SYDVKM. V dropped 1 base and J dropped 4 bases, with 11 bases sitting between them. The length of the CDR3 is 14 residues. The CDR3 bases are TGTGCCAGCAGTTTATTGGGGACTGAATACGAGCAGTACTTC. Protein sequence: CASSLLGTEYEQYF.

The chain couples TRBV6-1 to TRBJ2-3; TRBD2 matches at 8 bases. This CDR3 is 14 amino acids long. The germline V gene has CDR1 MNHNS and CDR2 SASEGT. In DNA, the CDR3 is TGTGCTCTTAGTGAACTAGCGGTCACAGATACGCAGTATTTT. This translates into CALSELAVTDTQYF.

The rearrangement joins TRBV5-1 to TRBJ2-7; TRBD2 matches at 9 bases. The junction had 4 bases not matched to a gene; V was cut back by 5 bases and J by 1 base. Germline assignment: CDR1 SGHRS and CDR2 YFSETQ. The CDR3 is 14 amino acids. In DNA, the CDR3 is TGCGCCAGCAGTCTGCGGGAGGGTTCCTACGAGCAGTACTTC. Translation gives CASSLREGSYEQYF.

The rearrangement uses TRBV30 and TRBJ2-7; D possibly corresponds to TRBD1 (6 bases). There are 11 residues in the CDR3. Trimming removed 3 bases at V and 6 bases at J, with 9 bases between. Germline CDR1 GTSNPN, CDR2 SVGIG (reference sequence). CDR3 residues: CAWRQGVEQYF. The CDR3 nucleotides are TGTGCCTGGAGACAGGGTGTCGAGCAGTACTTC.

The chain carries TRBV10-3 and TRBJ2-1, with a tentative D call TRBD2 (5 bases). Germline CDR1 ENHRY, CDR2 SYGVKD. CDR3 length: 14 residues. The germline V and J ends were trimmed by 6 bases and 2 bases, with 11 bases remaining between them. The CDR3 sequence: CAISEGLPYNEQFF. The DNA for the CDR3 is TGTGCCATCAGCGAGGGTCTTCCCTACAATGAGCAGTTCTTC.

V and J are TRBV9 and TRBJ1-2; 7 bases match TRBD1. The CDR3 is made up of 15 amino acids. Germline loops: CDR1 SGDLS, CDR2 YYNGEE. Trimming at V came to 4 bases and at J to 3 bases, leaving 9 bases not matched to a gene. DNA for the CDR3: TGTGCCAGCAGCCCATCAATAGACAGGGACTATGGCTACACCTTC. Residues: CASSPSIDRDYGYTF.

V is TRBV19 and J is TRBJ2-7; perhaps TRBD1 as D (5 bases). The CDR3 loop spans 15 amino acids. Trimming left V 5 bases short and J 1 base short, with 15 bases between. Germline loops: CDR1 LNHDA, CDR2 SQIVND (reference sequence). Written as DNA, the CDR3 is TGTGCCAGTAGTTCCCCAGGGTTAGGATCCTACGAGCAGTACTTC. Amino acids: CASSSPGLGSYEQYF.